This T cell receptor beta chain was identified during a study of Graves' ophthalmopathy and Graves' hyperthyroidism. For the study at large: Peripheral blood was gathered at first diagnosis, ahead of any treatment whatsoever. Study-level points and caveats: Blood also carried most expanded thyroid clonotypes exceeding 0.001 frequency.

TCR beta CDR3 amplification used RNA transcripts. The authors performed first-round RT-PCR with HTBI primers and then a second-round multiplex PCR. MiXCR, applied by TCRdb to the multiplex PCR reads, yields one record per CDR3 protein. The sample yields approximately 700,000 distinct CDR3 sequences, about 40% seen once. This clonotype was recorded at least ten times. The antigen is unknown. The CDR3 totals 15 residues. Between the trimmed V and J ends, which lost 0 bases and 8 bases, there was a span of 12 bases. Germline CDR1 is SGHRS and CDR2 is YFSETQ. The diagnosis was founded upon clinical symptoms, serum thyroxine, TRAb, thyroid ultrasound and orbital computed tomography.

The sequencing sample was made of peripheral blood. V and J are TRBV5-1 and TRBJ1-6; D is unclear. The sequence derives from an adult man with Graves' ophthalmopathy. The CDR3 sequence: CASSLGRAEDSPLHF. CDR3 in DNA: TGCGCCAGCAGCTTGGGACGGGCGGAGGATTCACCCCTCCACTTT.